Below, 10 T cell receptor beta chains from the same sample are listed, as sequenced in a study of blood T cells in healthy people across ages. The use of a sample-barcoded 5' primer and a J-beta primer mix characterized a second PCR of roughly 7 to 11 cycles. In TCRdb, the 5' RACE reads were re-called with MiXCR into one record per CDR3 protein. The data show approximately 600,000 distinct CDR3 sequences, with around 54% seen just once and approximately 37% held by the top ten. Sequencing was carried out using blood. The origin of the receptors is a man aged 60 to 69 in good health.

This clonotype turned up a few times. CDR3 amino acids: CSARDQAGGYNEQFF. The CDR3 DNA reads TGCAGTGCTAGAGATCAAGCGGGGGGTTACAATGAGCAGTTCTTC. J is TRBJ2-1 and V is TRBV20-1; TRBD2 matches 9 bases. The germline gives CDR1 DFQATT, CDR2 SNEGSKA (reference sequence). This CDR3 contains 15 residues. J gave up 4 bases and V 0 bases, and 4 bases lay outside the gene matches.

The J gene is TRBJ2-3, the V gene TRBV5-1; 9 bases match TRBD1. Germline V lookup: CDR1 SGHRS, CDR2 YFSETQ. J gave up 3 bases and V 0 bases, and 5 bases lay outside the gene matches. The length of the CDR3 is 16 residues. The CDR3 coding sequence is TGCGCCAGCAGCTTGGAGGGACAGGGTGAGACAGATACGCAGTATTTT. The encoded protein is CASSLEGQGETDTQYF.

This clonotype appeared once. This chain connects TRBV15 to TRBJ2-1; D may be TRBD1 or TRBD2 (6 bases each). V was trimmed by 9 bases and J by 1 base, leaving 10 bases between them. CDR3 length: 13 residues. Germline V gives CDR1 LNHNV, CDR2 YYDKDF (reference sequence). DNA for the CDR3: TGTGCCACGGGGGGCCTTTCCTACAATGAGCAGTTCTTC. Protein product: CATGGLSYNEQFF.

The chain combines TRBV10-3 with TRBJ1-5; weak D call: TRBD1 (5 bases). Per germline, CDR1 ENHRY and CDR2 SYGVKD. The CDR3 covers 16 residues. V lost 4 bases and J 0 bases, leaving 13 bases between the germline ends. The CDR3: CAISVNDRTSNQPQHF. The CDR3 DNA reads as TGTGCCATCAGTGTAAACGACAGAACTAGCAATCAGCCCCAGCATTTT.

There are a few counts of this clonotype. The V and J genes are TRBV20-1 and TRBJ2-1; the match to TRBD2 covers 7 bases. V shed 2 bases, J shed 9 bases, and the junction held 10 bases outside the gene matches. From germline, CDR1 is DFQATT and CDR2 SNEGSKA (reference sequence). CDR3 length: 14 residues. CDR3 loop: CSARSGRGRSEQFF. CDR3 nucleotide sequence: TGCAGTGCTAGATCGGGGCGGGGGAGGAGTGAGCAGTTCTTC.

The V and J genes are TRBV18 and TRBJ1-5, with D possibly matching TRBD1 (5 bases). CDR1 is KGHSH, CDR2 LQKENI, per germline. This CDR3 is 15 amino acids long. The germline V and J ends were trimmed by 2 bases and 0 bases, with 8 bases remaining between them. CDR3 amino acids: CASSPGAISNQPQHF. The CDR3 DNA reads TGTGCCAGCTCACCAGGGGCCATTAGCAATCAGCCCCAGCATTTT.

J is TRBJ2-7 and V is TRBV4-2, with 14 bases that match TRBD2. The CDR3 loop spans 18 amino acids. The germline gives CDR1 LGHNA, CDR2 YNFKEQ. The J segment lost 3 bases and the V segment lost 1 base, leaving 8 bases of the junction unmatched. CDR3 sequence reads: CASSQAGTSGSHHYEQYF. The DNA for the CDR3 is TGTGCCAGCAGCCAAGCCGGGACTAGCGGGAGTCATCACTACGAGCAGTACTTC.

This clonotype turned up a few times. This sequence joins TRBV2 and TRBJ2-1; 9 bases map to TRBD2. The CDR3 loop spans 15 amino acids. Trimming removed 6 bases from V and 5 bases from J; junction bases left unmatched: 8. CDR1 SNHLY and CDR2 FYNNEI come from the germline V gene. This chain's CDR3 is CASRRLAGTNNEQFF. CDR3 nucleotides: TGTGCCAGCAGGAGGCTAGCGGGGACTAACAATGAGCAGTTCTTC.

V and J are TRBV4-1 and TRBJ2-1, with D hard to call. The CDR3 is 11 residues long. Germline V CDR1 and CDR2: MGHRA, YSYEKL. The CDR3 region has the DNA TGCAACCACTTCCGCTGTCAAGTCCAGTTCTTC. It is translated as CNHFRCQVQFF.

The rearrangement joins TRBV24-1 to TRBJ1-2; 9 bases align to TRBD1. The germline V gene encodes CDR1 KGHDR and CDR2 SFDVKD. V was pared by 3 bases and J by 0 bases, with 7 bases of the junction left unmatched. This CDR3 region has 17 residues. Here the CDR3 DNA reads TGTGCCACCAGTGATGGGACAGGGAGGATGACTAACTATGGCTACACCTTC. It codes for CATSDGTGRMTNYGYTF.